This T cell receptor (beta chain) was sequenced in a study of shared clonotypes between healthy human individuals. Whole-study context: Donors, aged 18 to 49, were two women and a few men.

Per the germline V gene, CDR1 is SGHVS and CDR2 is FNYEAQ. J was trimmed by 5 bases and V by 5 bases; bases with no gene match: 7. There are 15 residues in the CDR3. As regards this clone: The antigen is not known.

General observations from the study: Read depth was anticipated to influence clonotype sharing among donors.

Running of the assay took place at deep level. The data were produced by immunoSEQ multiplex PCR, yet TCRdb's version contains in-frame clones alone and is incomplete. The sample includes around 2,100,000 clones, just under 95% of them seen just once. CD45RO-negative CD8 cells positively selected for CCR7 made up the naive population, which excluded terminally differentiated effector memory CD45RA+ cells. Each donor was a Caucasian adult residing in Nashville, Tennessee. V and J are TRBV7-6 and TRBJ1-5; 9 positions agree with TRBD1. The receptor was derived from a man between 18 and 35 years old in good health. What was sequenced was naive CD8+ T cells sorted from blood. For the CDR3, the DNA is TGTGCCAGCAGCGACACAGGGGGCGTTGATCAGCCCCAGCATTTT. This gives the protein CASSDTGGVDQPQHF.